The 5 T cell receptor beta chains in this list originate from one sample, sequenced in a study of blood T cell repertoires in COVID-19. Using immunoSEQ multiplex PCR, the repertoire was profiled, and TCRdb retains in-frame clones only, with some absent. Here the sample spans fewer than 25,000 clones, approximately 86% being singletons. Input material: peripheral blood. The receptors shown here come from a human donor in a cohort sampled during active COVID-19. The donor label of this sample is uncertain.

The chain links TRBV24-1 to TRBJ2-1; 9 nucleotides agree with TRBD2. Losses at the gene ends were 5 bases for V and 6 bases for J; bases not matched to a gene: 10. The CDR3 has 16 residues. Germline V lookup: CDR1 KGHDR, CDR2 SFDVKD. The CDR3, as DNA: TGTGCCACCAGTGGCCCCCTAGCGGGACTCCTCAATGAGCAGTTCTTC. Translating it yields CATSGPLAGLLNEQFF.

CDR3 loop: CASRSRDRGSYEQYF. In DNA form, the CDR3 reads TGTGCCAGCAGAAGCCGGGACAGGGGGTCCTACGAGCAGTACTTC. The V call is TRBV6-5, the J call TRBJ2-7; 11 nucleotides match TRBD1. Germline V gives CDR1 MNHEY, CDR2 SVGAGI. This CDR3 comprises 15 residues. J gave up 1 base and V 6 bases, and 5 bases lay outside the gene matches.

This clone was observed a handful of times. The chain carries TRBV7-9 and TRBJ1-5; 10 nucleotides line up with TRBD1. In germline, CDR1 is SEHNR, CDR2 FQNEAQ (reference sequence). The junction had 4 bases not matched to a gene; V was cut back by 4 bases and J by 7 bases. The CDR3 is 14 residues long. CDR3 coding DNA: TGTGCCAGCAGCTCGACAGGGGGCGGACAGCCCCAGCATTTT. This gives the protein CASSSTGGGQPQHF.

The gene calls are TRBV28 and TRBJ2-5, with D perhaps matching TRBD1 (6 bases). The CDR3 has 15 residues. Germline V gene sequence: CDR1 MDHEN, CDR2 SYDVKM. V was trimmed by 7 bases and J by 1 base, leaving 16 bases between them. The CDR3 loop reads CASIPRGIGQETQYF. In DNA, the CDR3 is TGTGCCAGCATCCCCAGGGGAATCGGCCAAGAGACCCAGTACTTC.

This clone appeared once. This sequence joins TRBV5-8 and TRBJ1-2; D gene unclear. The length of the CDR3 is 13 residues. Germline assignment: CDR1 SGHTS and CDR2 YDEGEE. Trimming removed 2 bases from V and 4 bases from J, with 9 bases in between. CDR3 residues: CASSFTQSYGYTF. CDR3 bases: TGTGCCAGCAGCTTCACCCAGTCCTATGGCTACACCTTC.